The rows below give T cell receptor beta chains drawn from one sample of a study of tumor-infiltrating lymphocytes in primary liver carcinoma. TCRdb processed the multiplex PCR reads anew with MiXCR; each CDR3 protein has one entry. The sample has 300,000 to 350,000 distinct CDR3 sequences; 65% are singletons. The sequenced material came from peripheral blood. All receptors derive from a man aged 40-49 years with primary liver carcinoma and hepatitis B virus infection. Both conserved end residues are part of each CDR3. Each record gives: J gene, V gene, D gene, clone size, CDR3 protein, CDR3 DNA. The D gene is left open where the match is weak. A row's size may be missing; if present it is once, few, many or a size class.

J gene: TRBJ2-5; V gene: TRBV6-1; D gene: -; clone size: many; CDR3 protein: CASSEDVGGGETQYF; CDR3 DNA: TGTGCCAGCAGTGAAGACGTTGGAGGGGGAGAGACCCAGTACTTC
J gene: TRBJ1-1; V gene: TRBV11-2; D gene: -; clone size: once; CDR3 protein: CASSKNSLSGEAFF; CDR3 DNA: TGTGCTAGCAGCAAAAACAGCCTTTCGGGTGAAGCTTTCTTT
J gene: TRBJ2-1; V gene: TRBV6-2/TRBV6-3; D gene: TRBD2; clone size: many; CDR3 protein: CASSPRTSGRQFF; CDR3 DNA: TGTGCCAGCAGCCCCCGGACTAGCGGGAGGCAGTTCTTC
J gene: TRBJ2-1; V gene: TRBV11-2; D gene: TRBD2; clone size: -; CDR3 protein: CACSLAGTSGSGIF; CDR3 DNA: TGTGCCTGCAGCTTAGCCGGGACTAGCGGGAGTGGGATCTTC
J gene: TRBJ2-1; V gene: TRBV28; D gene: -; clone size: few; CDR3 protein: CASSPPGAKEQFF; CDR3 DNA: TGTGCCAGCAGTCCTCCGGGGGCTAAGGAGCAGTTCTTC
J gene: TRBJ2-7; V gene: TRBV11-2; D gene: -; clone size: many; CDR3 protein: CASRRSLYEQYF; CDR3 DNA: TGTGCCAGCAGACGGTCCCTCTACGAGCAGTACTTC
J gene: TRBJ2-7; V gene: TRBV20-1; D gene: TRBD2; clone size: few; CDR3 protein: CSASPTASGTYEQYF; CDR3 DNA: TGCAGTGCAAGCCCTACGGCTAGCGGTACCTACGAGCAGTACTTC
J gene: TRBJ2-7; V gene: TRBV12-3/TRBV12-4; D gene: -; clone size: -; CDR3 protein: CASSRETSPSEQYF; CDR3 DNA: TGTGCCAGCAGTCGAGAGACTAGTCCCTCCGAGCAGTACTTC
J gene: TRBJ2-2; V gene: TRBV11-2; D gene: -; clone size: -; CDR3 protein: CVSSLSLPAWELFF; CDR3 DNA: TGTGTCAGCAGCTTAAGCTTACCCGCCTGGGAGCTGTTTTTT
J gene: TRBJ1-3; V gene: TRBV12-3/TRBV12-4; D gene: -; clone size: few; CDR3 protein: CASRTTSSGNTIYF; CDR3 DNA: TGTGCCAGCAGGACGACAAGCTCTGGAAACACCATATATTTT
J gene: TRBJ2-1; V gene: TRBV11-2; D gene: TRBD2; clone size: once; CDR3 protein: CANSLGTSGRSPNEQFF; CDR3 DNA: TGTGCCAACAGCCTAGGTACTAGCGGGAGGTCCCCCAATGAGCAGTTCTTC
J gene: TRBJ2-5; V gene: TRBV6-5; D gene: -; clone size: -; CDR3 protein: CTNSQTETKETQYF; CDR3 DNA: TGTACGAACAGCCAGACGGAGACTAAAGAGACCCAGTACTTC
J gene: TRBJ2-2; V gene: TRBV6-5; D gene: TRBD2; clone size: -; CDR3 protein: CASITGGGTGELFF; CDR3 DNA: TGTGCCAGCATCACCGGCGGGGGTACCGGGGAGCTGTTTTTT
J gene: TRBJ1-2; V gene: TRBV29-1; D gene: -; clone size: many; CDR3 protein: CSVEYTGTGDYGYTF; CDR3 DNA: TGCAGCGTTGAATATACCGGGACGGGCGACTATGGCTACACCTTC
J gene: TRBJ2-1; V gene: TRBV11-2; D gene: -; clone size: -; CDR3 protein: CTSSLSLTSYNEQFF; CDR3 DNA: TGTACCAGCAGCCTTAGTCTGACTTCCTACAATGAGCAGTTCTTC
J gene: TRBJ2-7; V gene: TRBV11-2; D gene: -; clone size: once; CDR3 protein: CASNPQGRVYEQYF; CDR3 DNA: TGTGCTAGCAACCCCCAGGGGAGGGTATACGAGCAGTACTTC
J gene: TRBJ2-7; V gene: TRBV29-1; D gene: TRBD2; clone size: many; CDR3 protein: CSVVTSGNYEQYF; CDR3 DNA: TGCAGCGTTGTGACTAGCGGGAACTACGAGCAGTACTTC
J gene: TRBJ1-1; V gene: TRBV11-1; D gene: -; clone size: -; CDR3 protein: CVSSLNGHSEALF; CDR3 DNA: TGTGTCAGCAGCTTAAACGGTCATTCCGAAGCTCTCTTT
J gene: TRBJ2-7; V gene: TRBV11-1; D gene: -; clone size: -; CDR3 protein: CGRSDSYEQYF; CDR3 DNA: TGTGGCAGATCGGACAGCTACGAGCAGTACTTC
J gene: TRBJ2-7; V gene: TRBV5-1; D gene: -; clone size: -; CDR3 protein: CASSDLSSYEQYF; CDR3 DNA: TGCGCCAGCAGCGACCTATCTAGCTACGAGCAGTACTTC
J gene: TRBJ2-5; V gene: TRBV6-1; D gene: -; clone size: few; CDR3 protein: CASSANGLSQETQYF; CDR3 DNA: TGTGCCAGCAGTGCGAATGGACTAAGCCAAGAGACCCAGTACTTC
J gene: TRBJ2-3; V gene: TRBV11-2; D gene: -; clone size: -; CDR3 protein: CTSSFRTSVSTDTQYF; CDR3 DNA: TGTACCAGCAGCTTTCGGACAAGCGTAAGCACAGATACGCAGTATTTT
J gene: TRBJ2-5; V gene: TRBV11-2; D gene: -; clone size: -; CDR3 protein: CASSLDGGWETKYF; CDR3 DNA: TGTGCCAGCAGCTTAGATGGAGGCTGGGAGACCAAGTACTTC
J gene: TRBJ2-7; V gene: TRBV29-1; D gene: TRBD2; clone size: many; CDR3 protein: CSVETGGPYEQYF; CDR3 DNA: TGCAGCGTTGAAACGGGGGGGCCCTACGAGCAGTACTTC
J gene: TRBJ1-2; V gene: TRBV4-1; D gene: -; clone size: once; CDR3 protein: CASSHGVVRGYDYTF; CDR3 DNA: TGCGCCAGCAGCCATGGAGTGGTCAGGGGTTATGACTACACCTTC
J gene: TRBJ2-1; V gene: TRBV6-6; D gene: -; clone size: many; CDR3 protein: CASSYSERGNNEQFF; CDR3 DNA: TGTGCCAGCAGTTACTCGGAGAGGGGAAACAATGAGCAGTTCTTC
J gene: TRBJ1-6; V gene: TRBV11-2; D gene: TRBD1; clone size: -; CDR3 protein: CVSSLVGQLNSPLHF; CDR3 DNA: TGTGTCAGCAGCCTAGTGGGACAGCTGAATTCACCCCTCCACTTT
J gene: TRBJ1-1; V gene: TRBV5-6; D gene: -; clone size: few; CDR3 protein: CASSLLQGRMELEAFF; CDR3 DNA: TGTGCCAGCAGCTTGTTGCAGGGACGGATGGAACTTGAAGCTTTCTTT
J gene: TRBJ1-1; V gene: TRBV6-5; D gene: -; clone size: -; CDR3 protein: CASSTLRFNTEAFF; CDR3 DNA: TGTGCCAGTAGTACTCTAAGGTTTAACACTGAAGCTTTCTTT
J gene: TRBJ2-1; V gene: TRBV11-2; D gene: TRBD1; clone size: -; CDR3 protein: CASRRTGEVNEQFF; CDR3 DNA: TGTGCCAGCAGGCGGACAGGGGAGGTCAATGAGCAGTTCTTC
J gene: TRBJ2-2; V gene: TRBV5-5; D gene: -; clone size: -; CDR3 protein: CASSPMVSFATGELFF; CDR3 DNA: TGTGCCAGCAGCCCTATGGTCTCATTTGCCACCGGGGAGCTGTTTTTT
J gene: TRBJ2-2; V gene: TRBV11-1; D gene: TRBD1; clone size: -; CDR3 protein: CAVASGGTGELFF; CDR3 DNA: TGTGCCGTTGCATCAGGGGGCACCGGGGAGTTGTTTTTT
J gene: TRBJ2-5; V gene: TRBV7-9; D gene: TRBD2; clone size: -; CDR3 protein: CASSSGAGAGETQYF; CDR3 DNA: TGTGCCAGCAGCTCGGGAGCGGGAGCGGGGGAGACCCAGTACTTC
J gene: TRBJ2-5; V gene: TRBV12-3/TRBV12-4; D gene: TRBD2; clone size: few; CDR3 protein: CASSLPAGPQETQYF; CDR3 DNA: TGTGCCAGCAGTTTACCAGCGGGACCTCAAGAGACTCAGTACTTC
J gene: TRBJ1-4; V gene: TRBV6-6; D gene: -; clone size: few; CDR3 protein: CASSSRPGEKLFF; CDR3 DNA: TGTGCCAGCAGTTCCCGACCCGGTGAAAAACTGTTTTTT
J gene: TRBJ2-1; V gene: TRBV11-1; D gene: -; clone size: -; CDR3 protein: CANSLGREGYNEQFF; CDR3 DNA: TGTGCCAACAGCTTGGGGCGGGAAGGCTATAATGAGCAGTTCTTC
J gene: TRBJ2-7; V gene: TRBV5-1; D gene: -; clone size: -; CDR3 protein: CASSLRREGYEQYF; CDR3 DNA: TGCGCCAGCAGCTTACGCAGGGAAGGGTACGAGCAGTACTTC
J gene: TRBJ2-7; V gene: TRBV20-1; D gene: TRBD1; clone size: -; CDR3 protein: CSAGEGQNYEQYF; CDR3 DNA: TGCAGTGCCGGCGAGGGACAGAATTACGAGCAGTACTTC
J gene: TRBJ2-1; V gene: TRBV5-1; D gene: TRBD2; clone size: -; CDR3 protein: CASSLGAGGPSSYNGQFF; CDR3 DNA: TGCGCCAGCAGCTTGGGAGCGGGAGGGCCGAGCTCCTACAATGGGCAGTTCTTC
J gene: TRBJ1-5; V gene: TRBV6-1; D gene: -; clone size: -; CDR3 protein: CASSPSRGANQPQHF; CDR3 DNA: TGTGCCAGCAGTCCGTCTAGGGGGGCCAATCAGCCCCAGCATTTT
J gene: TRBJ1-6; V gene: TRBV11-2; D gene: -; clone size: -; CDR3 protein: CASISNAGTANSPLHF; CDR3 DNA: TGTGCCAGCATCTCGAACGCCGGGACCGCAAATTCACCCCTCCACTTT
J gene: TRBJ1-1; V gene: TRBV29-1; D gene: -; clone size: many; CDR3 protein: CSVSLSVNTEAFF; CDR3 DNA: TGCAGCGTTTCCCTAAGTGTGAACACTGAAGCTTTCTTT
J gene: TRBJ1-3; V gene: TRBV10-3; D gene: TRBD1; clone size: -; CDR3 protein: CAISGTGSGNTIYF; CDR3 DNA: TGTGCCATCAGTGGGACAGGGTCTGGAAACACCATATATTTT
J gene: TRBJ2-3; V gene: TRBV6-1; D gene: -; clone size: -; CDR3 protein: CDSSEVWGGRLVSTDTQYF; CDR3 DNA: TGTGACAGCAGTGAAGTATGGGGTGGCCGGCTAGTCAGCACAGATACGCAGTATTTT
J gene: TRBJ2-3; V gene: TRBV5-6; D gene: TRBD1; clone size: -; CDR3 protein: CASSFRDSPTDMQYF; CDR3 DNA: TGTGCCAGCAGCTTCCGGGACAGCCCCACAGATATGCAGTATTTT
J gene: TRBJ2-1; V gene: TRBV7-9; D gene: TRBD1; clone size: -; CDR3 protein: CASNAYSGTGVDEQFF; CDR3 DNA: TGTGCCAGCAACGCATACTCCGGGACAGGGGTGGATGAGCAGTTCTTC
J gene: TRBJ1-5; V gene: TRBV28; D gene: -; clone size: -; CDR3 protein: CASSILPGQPQHF; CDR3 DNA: TGTGCCAGCAGCATCCTCCCGGGTCAGCCCCAGCATTTT
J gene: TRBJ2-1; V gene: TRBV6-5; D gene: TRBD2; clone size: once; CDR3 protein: CAGSYSGGGSYNEQFF; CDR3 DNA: TGTGCCGGCAGTTACTCAGGCGGGGGGTCATACAATGAGCAGTTCTTC
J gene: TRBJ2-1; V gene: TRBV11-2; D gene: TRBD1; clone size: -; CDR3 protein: CASSLGTGTYDEQFF; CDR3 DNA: TGTGCCAGCAGCCTTGGGACAGGGACCTACGATGAGCAGTTCTTC
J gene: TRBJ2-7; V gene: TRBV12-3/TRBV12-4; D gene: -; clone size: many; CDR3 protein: CASSLTRVQYF; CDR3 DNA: TGTGCCAGCAGTTTGACTCGGGTGCAGTACTTC
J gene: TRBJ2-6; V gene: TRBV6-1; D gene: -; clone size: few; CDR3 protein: CASTLGATSGANVLTF; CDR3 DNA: TGTGCCAGCACCCTAGGCGCCACCTCTGGGGCCAACGTCCTGACTTTC
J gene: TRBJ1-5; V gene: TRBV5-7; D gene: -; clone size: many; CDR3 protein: CASSKKVDSNQPQHF; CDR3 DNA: TGTGCCAGCAGCAAGAAGGTAGACAGCAATCAGCCCCAGCATTTT
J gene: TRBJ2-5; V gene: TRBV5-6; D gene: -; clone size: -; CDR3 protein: CVSSWDTGIGETQYF; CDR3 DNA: TGTGTCAGCAGCTGGGATACAGGGATAGGAGAGACCCAGTACTTC
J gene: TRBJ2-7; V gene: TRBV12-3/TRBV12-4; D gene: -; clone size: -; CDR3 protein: CASGILNYEQYF; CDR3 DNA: TGTGCGAGCGGTATCCTAAACTACGAGCAGTACTTC
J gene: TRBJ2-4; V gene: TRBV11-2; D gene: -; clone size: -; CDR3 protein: CASNLVFGMAKNIQYF; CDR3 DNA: TGTGCTAGCAACTTAGTCTTCGGGATGGCCAAAAACATTCAGTACTTC
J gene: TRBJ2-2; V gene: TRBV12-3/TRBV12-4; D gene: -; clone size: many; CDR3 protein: CASSPQAHTGELFF; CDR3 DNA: TGTGCCAGCAGTCCGCAGGCGCACACCGGGGAGCTGTTTTTT
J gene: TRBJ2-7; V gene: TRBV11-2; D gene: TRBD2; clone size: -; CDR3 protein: CTSSLGTSGSGYEQYF; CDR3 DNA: TGTACCAGCAGTTTAGGGACTAGCGGGAGCGGTTACGAGCAGTACTTC
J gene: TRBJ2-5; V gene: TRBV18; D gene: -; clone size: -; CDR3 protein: CASSPRAGRNVPTGETQYF; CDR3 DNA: TGTGCCAGCTCACCCCGGGCGGGAAGGAACGTCCCGACGGGGGAGACCCAGTACTTC
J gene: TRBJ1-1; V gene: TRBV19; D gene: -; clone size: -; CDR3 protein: CASSPASGNKADTEAFF; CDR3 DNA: TGTGCCAGTAGTCCTGCCAGCGGGAACAAGGCGGACACTGAAGCTTTCTTT